These T cell receptor beta chains were read from a single sample in a study of blood T cell repertoires in COVID-19. Profiled with immunoSEQ multiplex PCR; TCRdb holds only in-frame clones, not every one. The sample yields around 340,000 clones, roughly nine tenths seen once. Sequenced sample: peripheral blood. The origin of the receptors is a woman in her sixties or seventies with COVID-19, enrolled during active disease. CDR3s include the opening cysteine and the closing phenylalanine or tryptophan. The order of the fields is V gene, J gene, clone size, D gene, CDR3 protein. D genes are given only for firm matches. Rows give clone size only sometimes, using once, few, many, or a class for an expanded clone.

V: TRBV5-1; J: TRBJ1-1; size: NA; D: NA; CDR3: CASSSGMGNTEAFF
V: TRBV11-2; J: TRBJ1-2; size: NA; D: TRBD1; CDR3: CASSQDRGRGYTF
V: TRBV7-9; J: TRBJ2-7; size: NA; D: TRBD1; CDR3: CASSLGLTGRPYEQYF
V: TRBV6-5; J: TRBJ2-2; size: NA; D: NA; CDR3: CASSSPGGTGELFF
V: TRBV10-3; J: TRBJ1-2; size: once; D: NA; CDR3: CAISESGGEGYTF
V: TRBV19; J: TRBJ1-5; size: NA; D: NA; CDR3: CASSTTGIYSNQPQHF
V: TRBV12-5; J: TRBJ1-2; size: once; D: NA; CDR3: CASGLSAGDEGYTF
V: TRBV7-2; J: TRBJ1-1; size: NA; D: NA; CDR3: CASSPIWGGGTEAFF
V: TRBV3-1/TRBV3-2; J: TRBJ2-1; size: NA; D: TRBD1; CDR3: CASSKGQGVSYNEQFF
V: TRBV9; J: TRBJ2-1; size: NA; D: TRBD1; CDR3: CASSVAAGGLNEQFF
V: TRBV28; J: TRBJ2-1; size: NA; D: TRBD2; CDR3: CASSPGTSDRDEQFF
V: TRBV19; J: TRBJ1-1; size: NA; D: NA; CDR3: CASSITTTGGAEAFF
V: TRBV19; J: TRBJ2-7; size: NA; D: TRBD1; CDR3: CASSPRTGNAYEQYF
V: TRBV11-3; J: TRBJ1-3; size: NA; D: NA; CDR3: CASSLESGNTIYF
V: TRBV28; J: TRBJ1-2; size: NA; D: TRBD1; CDR3: CASRYGTGYGYTF
V: TRBV29-1; J: TRBJ1-1; size: NA; D: NA; CDR3: CSALRGNTEAFF
V: TRBV4-1; J: TRBJ1-3; size: NA; D: TRBD1; CDR3: CASSLRTGENTIYF
V: TRBV2; J: TRBJ2-5; size: once; D: TRBD2; CDR3: CASSERGTSGETQYF
V: TRBV18; J: TRBJ1-3; size: NA; D: NA; CDR3: CASSPLGTSGNTIYF
V: TRBV2; J: TRBJ2-7; size: NA; D: NA; CDR3: CASQGGQTRNEQYF
V: TRBV19; J: TRBJ1-1; size: NA; D: NA; CDR3: CASGKQGGFDTEAFF
V: TRBV6-5; J: TRBJ1-5; size: few; D: NA; CDR3: CASGGSNQPQHF
V: TRBV19; J: TRBJ2-5; size: NA; D: TRBD2; CDR3: CASSPGLAAIQETQYF
V: TRBV19; J: TRBJ1-2; size: once; D: TRBD1; CDR3: CAVRDRNYGYTF